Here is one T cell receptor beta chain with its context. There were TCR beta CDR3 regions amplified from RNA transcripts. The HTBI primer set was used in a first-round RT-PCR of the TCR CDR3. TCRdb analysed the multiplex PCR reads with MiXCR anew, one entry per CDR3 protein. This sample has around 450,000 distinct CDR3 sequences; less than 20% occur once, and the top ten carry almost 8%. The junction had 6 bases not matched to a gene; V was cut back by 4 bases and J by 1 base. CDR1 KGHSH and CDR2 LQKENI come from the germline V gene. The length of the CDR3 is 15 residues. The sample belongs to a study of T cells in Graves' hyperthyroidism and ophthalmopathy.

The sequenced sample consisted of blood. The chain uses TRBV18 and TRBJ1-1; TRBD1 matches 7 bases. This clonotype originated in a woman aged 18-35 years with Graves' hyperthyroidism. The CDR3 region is CASSLTGDRNTEAFF. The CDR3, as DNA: TGTGCCAGCTCACTAACCGGGGACAGGAACACTGAAGCTTTCTTT.